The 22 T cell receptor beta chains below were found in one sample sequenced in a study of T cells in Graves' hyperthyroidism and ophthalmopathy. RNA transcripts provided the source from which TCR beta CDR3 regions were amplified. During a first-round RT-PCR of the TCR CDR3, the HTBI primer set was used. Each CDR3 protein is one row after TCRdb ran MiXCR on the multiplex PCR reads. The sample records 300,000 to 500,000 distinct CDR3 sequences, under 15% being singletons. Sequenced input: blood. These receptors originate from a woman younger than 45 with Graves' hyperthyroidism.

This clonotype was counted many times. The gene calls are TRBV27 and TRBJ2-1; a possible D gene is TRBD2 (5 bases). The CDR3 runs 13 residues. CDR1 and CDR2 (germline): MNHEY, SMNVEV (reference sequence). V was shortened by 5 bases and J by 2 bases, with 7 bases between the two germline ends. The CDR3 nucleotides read TGTGCCAGCAGTCTGAGGGCCTACAATGAGCAGTTCTTC. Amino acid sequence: CASSLRAYNEQFF.

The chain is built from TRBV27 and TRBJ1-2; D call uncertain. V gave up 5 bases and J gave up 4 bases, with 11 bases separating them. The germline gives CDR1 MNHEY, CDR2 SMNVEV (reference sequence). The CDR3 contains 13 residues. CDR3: CASSKNPPYGYTF. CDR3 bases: TGTGCCAGCAGTAAAAACCCCCCCTATGGCTACACCTTC.

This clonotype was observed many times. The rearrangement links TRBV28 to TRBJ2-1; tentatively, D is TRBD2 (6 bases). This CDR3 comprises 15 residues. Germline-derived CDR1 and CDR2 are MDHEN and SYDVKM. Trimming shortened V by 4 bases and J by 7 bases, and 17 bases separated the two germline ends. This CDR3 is CASSWAGSYVNEQFF. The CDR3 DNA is TGTGCCAGCAGTTGGGCGGGGAGTTACGTGAATGAGCAGTTCTTC.

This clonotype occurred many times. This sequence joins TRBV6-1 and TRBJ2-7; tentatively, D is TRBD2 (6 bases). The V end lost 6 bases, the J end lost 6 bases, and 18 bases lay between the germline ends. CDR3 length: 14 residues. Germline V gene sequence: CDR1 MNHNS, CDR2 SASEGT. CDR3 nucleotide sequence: TGTGCCAGCAGGCCGGGGGTCGAGGCATCCGAGCAGTACTTC. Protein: CASRPGVEASEQYF.

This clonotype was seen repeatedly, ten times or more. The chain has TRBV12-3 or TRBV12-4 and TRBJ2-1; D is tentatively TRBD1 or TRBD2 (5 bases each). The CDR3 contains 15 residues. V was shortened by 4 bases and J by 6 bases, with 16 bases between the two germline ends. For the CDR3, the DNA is TGTGCCAGCAGTTGGGGGACCTTAGTCTCCAATGAGCAGTTCTTC. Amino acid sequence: CASSWGTLVSNEQFF.

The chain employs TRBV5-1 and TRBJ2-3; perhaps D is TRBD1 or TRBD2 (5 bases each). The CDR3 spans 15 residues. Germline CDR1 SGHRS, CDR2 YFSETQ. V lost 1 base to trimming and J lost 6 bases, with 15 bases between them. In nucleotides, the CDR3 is TGCGCCAGCAGCTTGACGGGGCCGCACTTGGATACGCAGTATTTT. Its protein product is CASSLTGPHLDTQYF.

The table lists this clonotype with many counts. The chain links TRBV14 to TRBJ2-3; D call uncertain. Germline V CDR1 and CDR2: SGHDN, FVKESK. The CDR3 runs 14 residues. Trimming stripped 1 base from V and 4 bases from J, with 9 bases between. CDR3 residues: CASSQGWSADTQYF. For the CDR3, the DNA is TGTGCCAGCAGCCAAGGCTGGAGCGCAGATACGCAGTATTTT. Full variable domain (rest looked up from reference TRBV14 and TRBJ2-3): EAGVTQFPSHSVIEKGQTVTLRCDPISGHDNLYWYRRVMGKEIKFLLHFVKESKQDESGMPNNRFLAERTGGTYSTLKVQPAELEDSGVYFCASSQGWSADTQYFGPGTRLTVL.

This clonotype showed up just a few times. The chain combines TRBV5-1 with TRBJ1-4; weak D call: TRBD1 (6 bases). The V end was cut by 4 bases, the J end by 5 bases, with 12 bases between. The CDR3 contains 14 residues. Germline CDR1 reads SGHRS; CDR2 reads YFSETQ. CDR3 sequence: CASSTGTSNEKLFF. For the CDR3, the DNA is TGCGCCAGCAGCACGGGGACAAGCAATGAAAAACTGTTTTTT.

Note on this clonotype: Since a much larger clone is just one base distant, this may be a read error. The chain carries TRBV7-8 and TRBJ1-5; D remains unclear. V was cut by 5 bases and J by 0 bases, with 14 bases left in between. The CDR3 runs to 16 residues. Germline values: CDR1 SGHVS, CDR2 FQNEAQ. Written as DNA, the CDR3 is TGTGCCAGCAGCACCGGGCATGGGGATAGCAATCAGCCCCAGCATTTT. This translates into CASSTGHGDSNQPQHF.

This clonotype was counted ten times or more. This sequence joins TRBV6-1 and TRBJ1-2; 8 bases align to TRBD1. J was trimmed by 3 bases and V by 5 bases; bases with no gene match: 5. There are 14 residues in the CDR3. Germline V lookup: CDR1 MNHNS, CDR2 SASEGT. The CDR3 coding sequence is TGTGCCAGCAGTCCGGGACAGGACTACTATGGCTACACCTTC. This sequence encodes CASSPGQDYYGYTF.

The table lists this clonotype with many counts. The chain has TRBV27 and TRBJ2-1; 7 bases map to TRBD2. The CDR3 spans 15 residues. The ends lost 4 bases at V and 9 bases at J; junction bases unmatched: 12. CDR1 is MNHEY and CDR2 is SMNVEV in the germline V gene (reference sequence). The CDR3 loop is CASSSKRGVVGEQFF. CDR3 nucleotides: TGTGCCAGCAGTTCAAAACGGGGGGTTGTCGGTGAGCAGTTCTTC.

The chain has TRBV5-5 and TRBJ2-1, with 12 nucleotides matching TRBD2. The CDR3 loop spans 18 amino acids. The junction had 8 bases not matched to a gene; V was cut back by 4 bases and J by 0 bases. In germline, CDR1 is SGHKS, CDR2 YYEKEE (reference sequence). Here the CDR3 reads CASSGGTSGLRSYNEQFF. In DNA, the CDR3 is TGTGCCAGCAGCGGAGGGACTAGCGGGCTGCGCTCCTACAATGAGCAGTTCTTC.

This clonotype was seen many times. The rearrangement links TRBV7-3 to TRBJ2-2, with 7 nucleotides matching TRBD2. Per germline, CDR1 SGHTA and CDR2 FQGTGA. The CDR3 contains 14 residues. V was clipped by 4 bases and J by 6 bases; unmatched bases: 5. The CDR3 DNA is TGTGCCAGCAGCTCTAGGGCGGGGGCCGGGGAGCTGTTTTTT. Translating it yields CASSSRAGAGELFF.

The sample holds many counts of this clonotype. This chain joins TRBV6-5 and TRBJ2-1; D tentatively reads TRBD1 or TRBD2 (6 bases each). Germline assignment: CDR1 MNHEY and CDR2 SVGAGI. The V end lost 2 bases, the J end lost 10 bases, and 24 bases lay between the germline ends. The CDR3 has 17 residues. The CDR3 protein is CASSYTSGARGFGEQFF. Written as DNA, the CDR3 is TGTGCCAGCAGTTACACATCGGGGGCGAGGGGGTTTGGAGAGCAGTTCTTC.

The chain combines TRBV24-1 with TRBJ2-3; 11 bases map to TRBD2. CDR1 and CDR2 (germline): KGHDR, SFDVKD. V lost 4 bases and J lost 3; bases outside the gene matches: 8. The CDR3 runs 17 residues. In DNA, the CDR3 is TGTGCCACCAGTGACGAGTCTAGCGGGAGGACGACAGATACGCAGTATTTT. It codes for CATSDESSGRTTDTQYF.

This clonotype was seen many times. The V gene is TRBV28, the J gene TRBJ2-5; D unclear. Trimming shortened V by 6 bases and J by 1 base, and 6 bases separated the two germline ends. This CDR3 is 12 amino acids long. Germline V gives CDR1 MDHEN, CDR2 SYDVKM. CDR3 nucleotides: TGTGCCAGCAGCTTACTCCAAGAGACCCAGTACTTC. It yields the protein CASSLLQETQYF.

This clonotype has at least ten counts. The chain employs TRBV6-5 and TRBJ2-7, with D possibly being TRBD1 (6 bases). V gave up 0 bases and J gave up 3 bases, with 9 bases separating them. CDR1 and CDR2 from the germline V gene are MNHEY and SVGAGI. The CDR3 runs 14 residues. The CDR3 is CASSYSGAGYEQYF. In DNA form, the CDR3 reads TGTGCCAGCAGTTACTCGGGGGCGGGCTACGAGCAGTACTTC.

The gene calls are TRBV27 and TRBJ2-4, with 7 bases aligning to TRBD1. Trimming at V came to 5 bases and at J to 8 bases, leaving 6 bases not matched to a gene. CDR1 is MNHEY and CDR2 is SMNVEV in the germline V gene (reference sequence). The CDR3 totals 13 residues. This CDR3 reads CASSPRQGDIQYF. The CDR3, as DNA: TGTGCCAGCAGTCCCCGTCAGGGGGACATTCAGTACTTC.

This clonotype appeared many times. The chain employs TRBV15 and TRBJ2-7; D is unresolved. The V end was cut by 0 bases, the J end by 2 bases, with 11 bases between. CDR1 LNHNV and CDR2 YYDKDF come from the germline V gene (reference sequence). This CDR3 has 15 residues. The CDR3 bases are TGTGCCACCAGCAGAGAGAAGAACCCCACCTACGAGCAGTACTTC. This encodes CATSREKNPTYEQYF.

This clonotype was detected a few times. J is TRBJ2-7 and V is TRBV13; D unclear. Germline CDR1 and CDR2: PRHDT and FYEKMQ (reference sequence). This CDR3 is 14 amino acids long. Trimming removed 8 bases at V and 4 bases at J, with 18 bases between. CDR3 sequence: CASAISMSSYEQYF. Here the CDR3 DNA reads TGTGCCAGCGCTATATCTATGAGCTCTTACGAGCAGTACTTC.

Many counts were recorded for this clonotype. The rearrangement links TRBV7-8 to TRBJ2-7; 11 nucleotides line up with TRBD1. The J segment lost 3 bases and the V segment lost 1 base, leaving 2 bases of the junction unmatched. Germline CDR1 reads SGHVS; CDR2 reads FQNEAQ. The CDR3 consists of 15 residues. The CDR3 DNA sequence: TGTGCCAGCAGCTTAGTAGGGACAGGGGGCTACGAGCAGTACTTC. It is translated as CASSLVGTGGYEQYF.

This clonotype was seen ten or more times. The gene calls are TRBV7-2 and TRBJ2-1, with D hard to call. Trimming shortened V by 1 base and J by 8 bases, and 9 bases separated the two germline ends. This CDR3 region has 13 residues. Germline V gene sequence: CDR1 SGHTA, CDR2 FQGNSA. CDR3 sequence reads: CASSLESGHEQFF. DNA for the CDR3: TGTGCCAGCAGCTTAGAGTCCGGACATGAGCAGTTCTTC.